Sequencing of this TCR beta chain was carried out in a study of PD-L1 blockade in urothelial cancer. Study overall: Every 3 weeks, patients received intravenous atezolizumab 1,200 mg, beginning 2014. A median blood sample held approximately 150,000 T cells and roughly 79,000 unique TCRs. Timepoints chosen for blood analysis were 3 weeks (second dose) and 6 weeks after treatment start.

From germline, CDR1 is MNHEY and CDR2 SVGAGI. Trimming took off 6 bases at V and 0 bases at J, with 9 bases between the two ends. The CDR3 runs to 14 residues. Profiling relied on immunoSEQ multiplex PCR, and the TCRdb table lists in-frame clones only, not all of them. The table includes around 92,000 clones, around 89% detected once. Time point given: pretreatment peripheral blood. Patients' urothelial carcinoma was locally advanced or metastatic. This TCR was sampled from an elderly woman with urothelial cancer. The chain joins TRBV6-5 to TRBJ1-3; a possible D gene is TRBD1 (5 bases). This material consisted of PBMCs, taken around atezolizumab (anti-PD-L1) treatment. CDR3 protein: CASRPQGSGNTIYF. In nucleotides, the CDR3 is TGTGCCAGCAGACCCCAGGGCTCTGGAAACACCATATATTTT.